This T cell receptor beta chain appears in the sequencing data of a study of OX40 agonist ivuxolimab in advanced cancers. Overall study context: Cancers in dose escalation were hepatocellular, melanoma, renal cell and head and neck.

Germline lookup yields CDR1 SQVTM and CDR2 ANQGSEA. Trimming took 4 bases from V and 6 from J; bases not matched to a gene: 10. The CDR3 extends over 15 amino acids. This table comes from immunoSEQ multiplex PCR, and its TCRdb copy is limited to in-frame clones, with some not included. The sample has about 26,000 clones; more than 70% are singletons. The receptor was isolated from an adult with an advanced solid tumor such as melanoma, head and neck, liver or kidney cancer. Material: CD4+ or CD8+ T cells sorted from blood, obtained in a trial of the OX40 agonist ivuxolimab. The chain carries TRBV29-1 and TRBJ2-3; 10 nucleotides align to TRBD2. Here the CDR3 reads CSVVGASGRTDTQYF. The CDR3 bases are TGCAGCGTTGTAGGGGCTAGCGGGAGAACTGATACGCAGTATTTT.